The 8 T cell receptor beta chains presented below share a single source sample, sequenced in a study of neurological immune-mediated disorders. As to time point: longitudinal time-point 3. TCRdb reanalysed the 5' RACE reads using MiXCR and keeps one entry per CDR3 protein. The sample records roughly 100,000 distinct CDR3 sequences, 9.5% to 14% being singletons. Sequences were obtained from PBMCs. These receptors all stem from a female donor with HTLV-1-associated myelopathy (HAM/TSP).

In this sample, this clonotype turned up many times. The V call is TRBV29-1, the J call TRBJ2-2; a weak D match, TRBD1 (5 bases). Germline V gene data show CDR1 as SQVTM and CDR2 as ANQGSEA. The CDR3 contains 15 residues. V lost 4 bases, J lost 2 bases, and 14 bases lay in between. The CDR3 protein is CSVGRVGSNTGELFF. The CDR3 DNA reads as TGCAGCGTTGGCAGGGTCGGATCAAACACCGGGGAGCTGTTTTTT.

The rearrangement uses TRBV2 and TRBJ2-7; a weak D match, TRBD1 (6 bases). Germline V gene lookup returns CDR1 SNHLY and CDR2 FYNNEI. The CDR3 runs 15 residues. V was shortened by 1 base and J by 4 bases, with 14 bases between the two germline ends. CDR3 nucleotides: TGTGCCAGCAGTGAAGTCGGGACATTAAATTACGAGCAGTACTTC. It encodes CASSEVGTLNYEQYF.

This clonotype appeared many times. This chain connects TRBV5-6 to TRBJ1-5, with a possible D match to TRBD1 (6 bases). The V end was cut by 1 base, the J end by 0 bases, with 20 bases between. The germline V gene encodes CDR1 SGHDT and CDR2 YYEEEE. The CDR3 consists of 19 residues. In DNA form, the CDR3 reads TGTGCCAGCAGCTTGTCTTGGGGGGGGCAGACCTATAGCAATCAGCCCCAGCATTTT. It yields the protein CASSLSWGGQTYSNQPQHF.

With regard to this clonotype: A much larger clone sits a single nucleotide away, making a read error possible. The chain links TRBV5-1 to TRBJ1-1, with D unclear. The CDR3 extends over 14 amino acids. V gave up 2 bases and J gave up 1 base, with 9 bases separating them. Germline CDR1 and CDR2: SGHRS and YFSETQ. The CDR3 coding sequence is TGCGCCAGCAGCTTTGTTCCGGGGAACACTGAAGCTTTCTTT. This translates into CASSFVPGNTEAFF.

Ten or more counts support this clonotype. This chain joins TRBV5-1 and TRBJ2-5, with TRBD1 identical over 7 bases. The V segment lost 3 bases and the J segment 3 bases; nucleotides outside the gene matches: 5. The CDR3 is 14 amino acids. Germline lookup yields CDR1 SGHRS and CDR2 YFSETQ. The CDR3 bases are TGCGCCAGCAGCTCCGGGACAGTCGAAGAGACCCAGTACTTC. It codes for CASSSGTVEETQYF.

This clonotype has at least ten counts. The genes are TRBV5-1 and TRBJ1-2; 10 nucleotides agree with TRBD1. CDR3 length: 13 amino acids. CDR1 and CDR2 from the germline V gene are SGHRS and YFSETQ. The J segment lost 8 bases and the V segment lost 4 bases, leaving 5 bases of the junction unmatched. The CDR3 DNA reads TGCGCCAGCAGCGCCGGGACAGGGGTCGGCTACACCTTC. Its translation is CASSAGTGVGYTF.

This clonotype was found many times. The gene calls are TRBV6-5 and TRBJ1-6; D is uncertain. The CDR3 totals 13 residues. The germline V and J ends were trimmed by 2 bases and 7 bases, with 6 bases remaining between them. CDR1 and CDR2 from the germline V gene are MNHEY and SVGAGI. CDR3 bases: TGTGCCAGCAGTTACGGGCCAAATTCACCCCTCCACTTT. Residues: CASSYGPNSPLHF.

This clonotype was seen ten or more times. The V gene is TRBV20-1, the J gene TRBJ1-2, with 9 bases fitting TRBD1. Looked up from germline, CDR1 is DFQATT and CDR2 is SNEGSKA (reference sequence). The CDR3 is made up of 12 amino acids. The DNA of the CDR3 is TGCAGACCGGGACAGGGAAACTATGGCTACACCTTC. Amino acids: CRPGQGNYGYTF.